This is a list of T cell receptor beta chains from one sample in a study of PD-1 blockade in mismatch repair-deficient tumors. Assay used: immunoSEQ multiplex PCR; TCRdb lists only in-frame clones, some missing. In the table there are about 15,000 clones, around 87% of which are singletons. These TCRs' antigens remain unknown. This specimen was cells cultured in vitro, taken from a patient treated with pembrolizumab. These receptors came from an adult with mismatch repair-deficient cancer. Each CDR3 is given with its conserved first and last residue. The D gene is left open where the match is weak. Size is stated for part of the rows, as once, few or many counts, or as a class when the clone is expanded.

abundance,j_gene,d_gene,v_gene,CDR3aa,CDR3nt
-,TRBJ2-3,TRBD2,TRBV11-3,CASSYSGTGGLGDTQYF,TGTGCCAGCAGCTATAGTGGAACGGGAGGGCTGGGAGATACGCAGTATTTT
once,TRBJ1-4,TRBD1,TRBV25-1,CASSVGRGLEKLFF,TGTGCCAGCAGTGTCGGCAGGGGGCTGGAAAAACTGTTTTTT
-,TRBJ2-2,-,TRBV28,CASSPNRVGTGELFF,TGTGCCAGCAGTCCCAACAGGGTCGGCACCGGGGAGCTGTTTTTT
-,TRBJ1-1,-,TRBV5-1,CASSDLGYTEAFF,TGCGCCAGCAGCGACCTCGGGTACACTGAAGCTTTCTTT
-,TRBJ2-2,-,TRBV7-6,CASSANRVRDTGELFF,TGTGCCAGCAGCGCGAACAGGGTACGGGACACCGGGGAGCTGTTTTTT
-,TRBJ2-7,TRBD1,TRBV18,CASSGGTGGLREQYF,TGTGCCAGCTCTGGCGGGACAGGGGGGCTTCGAGAGCAGTACTTC
-,TRBJ2-1,-,TRBV7-7,CASSLAGGYNEQFF,TGTGCCAGCAGCTTAGCGGGGGGATACAATGAGCAGTTCTTC
-,TRBJ2-2,-,TRBV7-2,CASRDYSNTGELFF,TGTGCCAGCAGGGACTATTCGAACACCGGGGAGCTGTTTTTT
-,TRBJ1-1,TRBD1,TRBV5-4,CASSPQGGMNTEAFF,TGTGCCAGCAGCCCCCAGGGGGGCATGAACACTGAAGCTTTCTTT
-,TRBJ2-1,TRBD1,TRBV9,CASSVFEGAPDNEQFF,TGTGCCAGCAGCGTATTTGAGGGGGCCCCCGACAATGAGCAGTTCTTC
-,TRBJ1-1,-,TRBV7-2,CASSFTGGSTEAFF,TGTGCCAGCAGCTTTACGGGGGGTTCCACTGAAGCTTTCTTT
few,TRBJ2-3,TRBD2,TRBV30,CAWSVAGVGTDTQYF,TGTGCCTGGAGTGTGGCGGGAGTTGGCACAGATACGCAGTATTTT
few,TRBJ2-7,-,TRBV6-6,CASSYSGLEQYF,TGTGCCAGCAGTTACTCGGGGCTCGAGCAGTACTTC
once,TRBJ2-7,-,TRBV6-5,CASSPGASYEQYF,TGTGCCAGCAGTCCAGGGGCTAGTTACGAGCAGTACTTC
-,TRBJ2-1,-,TRBV5-1,CASSLPAFYTHGNEQFF,TGCGCCAGCAGCTTGCCGGCTTTTTACACCCACGGCAATGAGCAGTTCTTC
-,TRBJ2-3,TRBD1,TRBV4-1,CASSRQGVGSTDTQYF,TGCGCCAGCAGCCGCCAGGGGGTAGGGAGCACAGATACGCAGTATTTT
-,TRBJ1-2,-,TRBV6-6,CASSYSGGGGGYTF,TGTGCCAGCAGTTACTCGGGTGGGGGAGGTGGCTACACCTTC
-,TRBJ2-7,-,TRBV27,CASSFVGATYEQYF,TGTGCCAGCAGTTTCGTCGGGGCTACCTACGAGCAGTACTTC
-,TRBJ1-1,-,TRBV18,CASSPPQGAVNTEAFF,TGTGCCAGCTCACCACCGCAGGGCGCCGTGAACACTGAAGCTTTCTTT
-,TRBJ1-2,-,TRBV19,CASSGGQLYGYTF,TGTGCCAGTAGTGGCGGACAGCTCTATGGCTACACCTTC
-,TRBJ2-1,-,TRBV5-1,CASSLQAGVYNEQFF,TGCGCCAGCAGCTTGCAGGCAGGGGTCTACAATGAGCAGTTCTTC
-,TRBJ1-1,-,TRBV18,CASSPTGRDTEAFF,TGTGCCAGCTCACCAACCGGCAGGGACACTGAAGCTTTCTTT
-,TRBJ2-5,-,TRBV28,CASSYYRGGETQYF,TGTGCCAGCAGTTACTACAGGGGAGGAGAGACCCAGTACTTC
-,TRBJ1-5,TRBD1,TRBV5-4,CASSFGQVEPQHF,TGTGCCAGCAGCTTTGGACAGGTCGAGCCCCAGCATTTT
-,TRBJ1-2,-,TRBV5-5,CASSLPNYGYTF,TGTGCCAGCAGCTTGCCTAACTATGGCTACACCTTC
-,TRBJ2-7,-,TRBV30,CAWGARGWSTEQYF,TGTGCCTGGGGGGCCAGGGGCTGGTCCACCGAGCAGTACTTC
-,TRBJ2-5,-,TRBV4-2,CASSQVRETQYF,TGTGCCAGCAGCCAAGTGAGGGAGACCCAGTACTTC
-,TRBJ1-2,-,TRBV27,CASSKDGYYGYTF,TGTGCCAGCAGCAAGGACGGATACTATGGCTACACCTTC
few,TRBJ1-2,TRBD1,TRBV5-1,CASSLGDRGYGYTF,TGCGCCAGCAGCTTGGGGGACAGGGGGTATGGCTACACCTTC
-,TRBJ2-1,TRBD2,TRBV7-2,CASSSQSGARAYNEQFF,TGTGCCAGCAGCTCCCAAAGCGGGGCACGCGCTTACAATGAGCAGTTCTTC
-,TRBJ2-3,-,TRBV7-3,CASSFVPGLPDTQYF,TGTGCCAGCAGCTTCGTTCCCGGGCTTCCAGATACGCAGTATTTT
-,TRBJ1-1,-,TRBV30,CAWSVGQNTEAFF,TGTGCCTGGAGTGTTGGACAAAACACTGAAGCTTTCTTT
few,TRBJ2-3,TRBD2,TRBV4-1,CASSHAPAGSWRGSPDTQYF,TGCGCCAGCAGCCACGCCCCGGCAGGGTCGTGGCGGGGGTCCCCAGATACGCAGTATTTT
-,TRBJ2-7,TRBD1,TRBV6-1,CASRETGYGSYEQYF,TGTGCCAGCAGGGAGACAGGGTACGGCTCCTACGAGCAGTACTTC
once,TRBJ2-2,TRBD2,TRBV7-9,CASSPNPGLAGTGELFF,TGTGCCAGCAGTCCCAACCCAGGACTAGCGGGAACCGGGGAGCTGTTTTTT
-,TRBJ1-3,-,TRBV11-2,CASSLALDLVNTIYF,TGTGCCAGCAGCTTAGCCCTGGACCTTGTGAACACCATATATTTT
-,TRBJ2-3,-,TRBV9,CASNPRGTYTQYF,TGTGCCAGCAACCCCCGGGGGACATATACGCAGTATTTT
once,TRBJ2-3,-,TRBV27,CASSLLGGTDTQYF,TGTGCCAGCAGTTTATTGGGAGGCACAGATACGCAGTATTTT
-,TRBJ1-1,-,TRBV28,CASSLVNTEAFF,TGTGCCAGCAGTTTGGTGAACACTGAAGCTTTCTTT
-,TRBJ1-5,-,TRBV18,CASSPDSNQPQHF,TGTGCCAGCTCACCGGATAGCAATCAGCCCCAGCATTTT
-,TRBJ1-5,-,TRBV20-1,CSARDQPQHF,TGCAGTGCTAGAGATCAGCCCCAGCATTTT
-,TRBJ2-3,TRBD2,TRBV7-6,CASSPTSGGTDTQYF,TGTGCCAGCAGTCCTACTAGCGGGGGCACAGATACGCAGTATTTT
-,TRBJ1-5,-,TRBV28,CASSLSPGGNQPQHF,TGTGCCAGCAGTTTATCTCCCGGGGGCAATCAGCCCCAGCATTTT
-,TRBJ2-7,-,TRBV9,CASSVDGSWEQYF,TGTGCCAGCAGCGTAGACGGCTCGTGGGAGCAGTACTTC
-,TRBJ2-1,-,TRBV25-1,CASSEYRDEQFF,TGTGCCAGCAGTGAATATAGGGATGAGCAGTTCTTC
-,TRBJ1-2,TRBD1,TRBV28,CASKEGAGGYTF,TGTGCCAGCAAGGAGGGGGCGGGAGGCTACACCTTC
-,TRBJ2-7,TRBD2,TRBV9,CASRLRDYRGSCHEQYF,TGTGCCAGCAGACTCCGGGACTACCGCGGAAGTTGCCACGAGCAGTACTTC
-,TRBJ1-2,TRBD1,TRBV27,CASSHHSNPGQGLNYGYTF,TGTGCCAGCAGTCACCACTCGAACCCGGGACAGGGCCTTAACTATGGCTACACCTTC
-,TRBJ1-2,-,TRBV18,CASSPAGYGYTF,TGTGCCAGCTCCCCGGCCGGCTATGGCTACACCTTC